This T cell receptor (beta chain) is from a study of spatial heterogeneity in lung cancer. Study as a whole: Detection of beta-chain sequences consistently exceeded that of alpha-chain sequences.

Regarding time point: sample taken at primary tumor resection. In each case, whole RNA from tumor, nontumor lung or frozen PBMC was sequenced unsorted. The donors were some 70 patients with non-small cell lung cancer that was early-stage and untreated. Germline-derived CDR1 and CDR2 are SQVTM and ANQGSEA. This CDR3 is 18 amino acids long. V gave up 5 bases and J gave up 2 bases; unmatched junction bases: 15. TCRdb redid the calling of the 5' RACE reads with MiXCR, one entry per CDR3 protein. The sample lists about 50,000 distinct CDR3 sequences, roughly 7.6% occurring once. The sequence derives from a female donor with early-stage non-small cell lung cancer. The source was PBMCs, collected at surgery. The rearrangement joins TRBV29-1 to TRBJ2-3, with 11 positions matching TRBD1. CDR3 sequence reads: CSVWTGGSGSPFTDTQYF. The CDR3 DNA follows: TGCAGCGTTTGGACAGGGGGCAGCGGGAGCCCATTCACAGATACGCAGTATTTT.